A selection of T cell receptor beta chains follows, all from one sample in a study of neoadjuvant nivolumab and ipilimumab in lung cancer. Method: immunoSEQ multiplex PCR; TCRdb's copy keeps in-frame clones and lacks some. The data hold 15,000 to 20,000 clones, with more than 65% observed a single time. The specimen comprised tumor tissue, sampled after neoadjuvant nivolumab, alone or with ipilimumab, at or shortly before surgery. These TCRs come from an adult with non-small cell lung cancer. Each CDR3 is given with its conserved first and last residue. A D gene is named only where the DNA matches it firmly. Size tells how often a clone was seen (once, few, many) or the class of an expanded clone, and some rows leave it out.

size: NA; D: TRBD1; J: TRBJ1-2; length: 15; V: TRBV18; DNA: TGTGCCAGCTCACCAGGCCTCGCCAGGGGGAATGGCTACACCTTC; CDR3: CASSPGLARGNGYTF
size: NA; D: NA; J: TRBJ2-7; length: 15; V: TRBV11-2; DNA: TGTGCCAGCAGCTCCGAGCGCCTCAGCTCCTACGAGCAGTACTTC; CDR3: CASSSERLSSYEQYF
size: NA; D: TRBD1; J: TRBJ2-3; length: 15; V: TRBV2; DNA: TGTGCCAGCAGTGACCCGGGACAGGCGACAGATACGCAGTATTTT; CDR3: CASSDPGQATDTQYF
size: NA; D: NA; J: TRBJ2-5; length: 15; V: TRBV11-2; DNA: TGTGCCAGCAGCTATAATGGTGGGGATAGGGAGACCCAGTACTTC; CDR3: CASSYNGGDRETQYF
size: NA; D: TRBD2; J: TRBJ2-5; length: 15; V: TRBV5-4; DNA: TGTGCCAGCAGCTTCGGCGGGAGGGCCTACGAGACCCAGTACTTC; CDR3: CASSFGGRAYETQYF
size: once; D: NA; J: TRBJ1-5; length: 14; V: TRBV30; DNA: TGTGCCTGGAGTCTCAACCACGACACTCAGCCCCAGCATTTT; CDR3: CAWSLNHDTQPQHF
size: few; D: NA; J: TRBJ2-3; length: 16; V: TRBV6-6; DNA: TGTGCCAGCCCTTTCTGGTCCGGGAGTGGGGAAGATACGCAGTATTTT; CDR3: CASPFWSGSGEDTQYF
size: once; D: NA; J: TRBJ2-3; length: 15; V: TRBV19; DNA: TGTGCCAGTAGTATGGTCGGGCTTGCCGCAGATACGCAGTATTTT; CDR3: CASSMVGLAADTQYF
size: NA; D: NA; J: TRBJ2-3; length: 17; V: TRBV14; DNA: TGTGCCAGCAGCCGAATACGGACGGATTCTAGCACAGATACGCAGTATTTT; CDR3: CASSRIRTDSSTDTQYF
size: NA; D: NA; J: TRBJ2-1; length: 14; V: TRBV30; DNA: TGTGCCTGGAGTGTACGTCTCGGCGGGTCAGAGCAGTTCTTC; CDR3: CAWSVRLGGSEQFF
size: NA; D: TRBD1; J: TRBJ2-1; length: 16; V: TRBV10-1; DNA: TGCGCCAGCAGTGAGCGGGCAGGGGGTCCTACGAATGAGCAGTTCTTC; CDR3: CASSERAGGPTNEQFF
size: NA; D: NA; J: TRBJ2-3; length: 12; V: TRBV11-3; DNA: TGTGCCAGCAGCGTACCAGGGGATACGCAGTATTTT; CDR3: CASSVPGDTQYF
size: NA; D: NA; J: TRBJ1-2; length: 13; V: TRBV7-8; DNA: TGTGCCAGCAGCTTAAATCAAGCGGGAGGCTACACCTTC; CDR3: CASSLNQAGGYTF
size: NA; D: TRBD2; J: TRBJ2-1; length: 15; V: TRBV5-1; DNA: TGCGCCAGCAGCTTCGGGACTAGCGACAACAATGAGCAGTTCTTC; CDR3: CASSFGTSDNNEQFF
size: NA; D: TRBD1; J: TRBJ1-1; length: 14; V: TRBV6-1; DNA: TGTGCCAGCAGACACGAGGGGGCGGGCACTGAAGCTTTCTTT; CDR3: CASRHEGAGTEAFF
size: NA; D: NA; J: TRBJ2-7; length: 13; V: TRBV5-1; DNA: TGCGCCAGCAGCTACGGACGTGACTACGAGCAGTACTTC; CDR3: CASSYGRDYEQYF
size: NA; D: TRBD1; J: TRBJ1-3; length: 17; V: TRBV9; DNA: TGTGCCAGCAGCGTTACCTCAGGGGGCGCAACTGGAAACACCATATATTTT; CDR3: CASSVTSGGATGNTIYF
size: NA; D: TRBD2; J: TRBJ2-7; length: 14; V: TRBV15; DNA: TGTGCCACCTCCCGCGGGGGTGACAAGTCCGAGCAGTACTTC; CDR3: CATSRGGDKSEQYF
size: NA; D: NA; J: TRBJ1-2; length: 13; V: TRBV5-8; DNA: TGTGCCAGCAGCTTGGGAGGGGCCCGCGGCTACACCTTC; CDR3: CASSLGGARGYTF
size: NA; D: TRBD1; J: TRBJ2-7; length: 15; V: TRBV7-6; DNA: TGTGCCAGCAGCTTAGGAGGGGGCTCGGGTAGCGAGCAGTACTTC; CDR3: CASSLGGGSGSEQYF
size: NA; D: NA; J: TRBJ1-5; length: 17; V: TRBV28; DNA: TGTGCCAGCAGTGACCCCGAGGGATGGTACACCGATCAGCCCCAGCATTTT; CDR3: CASSDPEGWYTDQPQHF
size: NA; D: TRBD1; J: TRBJ2-5; length: 13; V: TRBV28; DNA: TGTGCCAGCAGACTGACAGGGGGAGAGACCCAGTACTTC; CDR3: CASRLTGGETQYF
size: NA; D: NA; J: TRBJ2-1; length: 12; V: TRBV7-2; DNA: TGTGCCAGCAGCGCCACCGAGAGTTGGCAGTTCTTC; CDR3: CASSATESWQFF